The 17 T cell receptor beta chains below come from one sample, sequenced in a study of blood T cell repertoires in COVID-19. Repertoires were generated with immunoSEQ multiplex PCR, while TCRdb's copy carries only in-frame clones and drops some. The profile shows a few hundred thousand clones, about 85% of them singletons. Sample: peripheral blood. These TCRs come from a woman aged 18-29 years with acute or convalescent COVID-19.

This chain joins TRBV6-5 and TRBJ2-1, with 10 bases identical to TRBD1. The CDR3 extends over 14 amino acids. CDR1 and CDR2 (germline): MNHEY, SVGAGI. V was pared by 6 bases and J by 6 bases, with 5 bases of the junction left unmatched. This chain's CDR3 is CASSRDRGFNEQFF. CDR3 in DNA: TGTGCCAGCAGCCGGGACAGGGGCTTCAATGAGCAGTTCTTC.

The CDR3 loop is CASRTGGEETQYF. The CDR3 nucleotides read TGCGCCAGCAGAACTGGCGGGGAAGAGACCCAGTACTTC. V is TRBV5-1 and J is TRBJ2-5, with D possibly matching TRBD2 (6 bases). V dropped 5 bases and J dropped 3 bases, with 11 bases sitting between them. Germline CDR1 and CDR2: SGHRS and YFSETQ. CDR3 length: 13 amino acids.

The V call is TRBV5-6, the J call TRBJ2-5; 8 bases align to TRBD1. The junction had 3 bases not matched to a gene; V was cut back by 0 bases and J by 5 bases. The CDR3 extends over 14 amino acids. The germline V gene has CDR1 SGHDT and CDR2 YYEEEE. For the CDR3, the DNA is TGTGCCAGCAGCTTGGGGGCAGGGGGCGAGACCCAGTACTTC. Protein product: CASSLGAGGETQYF.

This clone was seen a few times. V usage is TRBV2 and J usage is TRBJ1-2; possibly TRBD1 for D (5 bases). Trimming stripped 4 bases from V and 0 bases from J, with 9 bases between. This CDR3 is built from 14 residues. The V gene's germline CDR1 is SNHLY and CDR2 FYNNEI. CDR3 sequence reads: CASSGAGTNYGYTF. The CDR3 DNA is TGTGCCAGCAGTGGTGCAGGGACTAACTATGGCTACACCTTC.

The CDR3 spells CAWERGPAQYF. CDR3 coding DNA: TGTGCCTGGGAGAGAGGTCCGGCCCAGTACTTC. V usage is TRBV30 and J usage is TRBJ2-5; no firm D call. V gave up 5 bases and J gave up 9 bases, with 13 bases separating them. CDR1 GTSNPN and CDR2 SVGIG come from the germline V gene (reference sequence). The CDR3 totals 11 residues.

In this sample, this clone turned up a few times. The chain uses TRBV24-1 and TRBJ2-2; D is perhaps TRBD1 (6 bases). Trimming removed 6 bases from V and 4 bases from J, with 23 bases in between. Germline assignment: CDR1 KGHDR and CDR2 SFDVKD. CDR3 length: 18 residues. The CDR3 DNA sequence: TGTGCCACCAGTACCTCGCCGGGACATTCGGCTACCACCGGGGAGCTGTTTTTT. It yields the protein CATSTSPGHSATTGELFF.

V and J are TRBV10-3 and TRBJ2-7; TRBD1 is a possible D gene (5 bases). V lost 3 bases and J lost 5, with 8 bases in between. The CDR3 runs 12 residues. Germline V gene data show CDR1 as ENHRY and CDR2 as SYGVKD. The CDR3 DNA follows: TGTGCCATCAGTGATGTGGGGCACGAGCAGTACTTC. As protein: CAISDVGHEQYF.

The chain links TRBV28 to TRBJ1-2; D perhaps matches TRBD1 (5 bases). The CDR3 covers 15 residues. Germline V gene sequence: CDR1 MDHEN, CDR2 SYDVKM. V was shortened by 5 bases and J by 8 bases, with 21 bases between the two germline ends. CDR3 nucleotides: TGTGCCAGCAGTCTTACAGGTGTCGAAGGGAAGGGCTACACCTTC. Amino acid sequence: CASSLTGVEGKGYTF.

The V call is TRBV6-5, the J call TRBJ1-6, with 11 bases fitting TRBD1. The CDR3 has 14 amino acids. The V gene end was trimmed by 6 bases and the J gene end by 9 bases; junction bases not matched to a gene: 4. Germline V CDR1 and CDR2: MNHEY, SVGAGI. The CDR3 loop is CASSIGTGGSPLHF. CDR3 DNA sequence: TGTGCCAGCAGCATCGGGACAGGGGGTTCACCCCTCCACTTT.

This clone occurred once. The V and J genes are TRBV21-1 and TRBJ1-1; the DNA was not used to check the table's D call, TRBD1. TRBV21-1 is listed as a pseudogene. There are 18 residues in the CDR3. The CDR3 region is CASSKVTQGSDLNTEAFF. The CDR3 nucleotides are TGTGCCAGCAGCAAAGTCACCCAGGGGTCCGATTTGAACACTGAAGCTTTCTTT.

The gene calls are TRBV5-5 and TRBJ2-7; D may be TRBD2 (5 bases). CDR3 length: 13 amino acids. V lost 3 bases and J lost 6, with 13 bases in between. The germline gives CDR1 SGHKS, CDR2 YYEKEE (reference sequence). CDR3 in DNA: TGTGCCAGCAGCTCCGGGCCGGCGGGCGAGCAGTACTTC. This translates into CASSSGPAGEQYF.

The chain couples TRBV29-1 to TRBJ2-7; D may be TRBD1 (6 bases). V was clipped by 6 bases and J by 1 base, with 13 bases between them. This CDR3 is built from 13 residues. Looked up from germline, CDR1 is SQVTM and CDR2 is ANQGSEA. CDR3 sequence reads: CSVGNRASYEQYF. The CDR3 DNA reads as TGCAGCGTCGGCAACAGGGCGTCCTACGAGCAGTACTTC.

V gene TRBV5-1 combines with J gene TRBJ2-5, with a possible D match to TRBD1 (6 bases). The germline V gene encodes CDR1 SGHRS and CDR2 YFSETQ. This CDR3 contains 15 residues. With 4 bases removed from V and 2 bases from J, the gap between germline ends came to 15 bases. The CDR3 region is CASSMRQDDQETQYF. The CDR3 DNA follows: TGCGCCAGCAGCATGCGACAGGACGATCAAGAGACCCAGTACTTC.

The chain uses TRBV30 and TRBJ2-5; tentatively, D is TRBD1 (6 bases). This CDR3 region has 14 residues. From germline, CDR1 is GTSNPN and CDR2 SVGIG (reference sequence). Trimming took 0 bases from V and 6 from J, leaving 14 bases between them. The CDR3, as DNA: TGTGCCTGGAGTGTACAGGGCCGCTGGAAGACCCAGTACTTC. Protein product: CAWSVQGRWKTQYF.

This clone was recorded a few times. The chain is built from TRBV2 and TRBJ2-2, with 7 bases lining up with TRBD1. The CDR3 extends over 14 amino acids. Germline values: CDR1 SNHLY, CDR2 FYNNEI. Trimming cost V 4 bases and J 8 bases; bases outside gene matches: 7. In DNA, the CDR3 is TGTGCCAGCAGTGCGTCAGGGGGAACTGGGGAGCTGTTTTTT. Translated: CASSASGGTGELFF.

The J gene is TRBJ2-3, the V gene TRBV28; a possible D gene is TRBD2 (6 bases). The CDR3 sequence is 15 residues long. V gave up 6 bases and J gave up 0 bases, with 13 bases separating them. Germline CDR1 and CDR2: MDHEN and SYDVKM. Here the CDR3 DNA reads TGTGCCAGCAGCCCCGGGGACTTGAGCACAGATACGCAGTATTTT. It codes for CASSPGDLSTDTQYF.

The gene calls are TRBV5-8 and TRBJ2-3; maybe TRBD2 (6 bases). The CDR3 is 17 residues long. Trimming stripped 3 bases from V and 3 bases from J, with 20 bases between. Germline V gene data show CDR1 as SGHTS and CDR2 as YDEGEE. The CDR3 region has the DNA TGTGCCAGCAGCTCCGATGAGTGGAGGGGCGGGACAGATACGCAGTATTTT. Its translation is CASSSDEWRGGTDTQYF.